This entry is about one TCR beta chain. The nonmyeloablative bone marrow transplants came from related graft donors, with transient mixed chimerism. TCRdb's table, derived via immunoSEQ multiplex PCR, lists solely in-frame clones and lacks some. Here the sample spans about 81,000 clones, 91% being singletons. The sample belongs to a study of Tregs in tolerant kidney transplant recipients. J gave up 5 bases and V 4 bases, and 8 bases lay outside the gene matches. Germline V gene data show CDR1 as ENHRY and CDR2 as SYGVKD. The CDR3 is 15 residues long. The clonotype was recovered from a human patient who received a combined kidney and bone marrow transplant. Among the T cells, some may be from the graft donor. The material sequenced was CD4+ T cells from blood (PBMCs), taken 24 months after the transplant. The rearrangement uses TRBV10-3 and TRBJ1-5; 7 nucleotides agree with TRBD1. The CDR3 is CAISGVQGPDQPQHF. DNA for the CDR3: TGTGCCATCAGTGGGGTACAGGGGCCGGATCAGCCCCAGCATTTT.